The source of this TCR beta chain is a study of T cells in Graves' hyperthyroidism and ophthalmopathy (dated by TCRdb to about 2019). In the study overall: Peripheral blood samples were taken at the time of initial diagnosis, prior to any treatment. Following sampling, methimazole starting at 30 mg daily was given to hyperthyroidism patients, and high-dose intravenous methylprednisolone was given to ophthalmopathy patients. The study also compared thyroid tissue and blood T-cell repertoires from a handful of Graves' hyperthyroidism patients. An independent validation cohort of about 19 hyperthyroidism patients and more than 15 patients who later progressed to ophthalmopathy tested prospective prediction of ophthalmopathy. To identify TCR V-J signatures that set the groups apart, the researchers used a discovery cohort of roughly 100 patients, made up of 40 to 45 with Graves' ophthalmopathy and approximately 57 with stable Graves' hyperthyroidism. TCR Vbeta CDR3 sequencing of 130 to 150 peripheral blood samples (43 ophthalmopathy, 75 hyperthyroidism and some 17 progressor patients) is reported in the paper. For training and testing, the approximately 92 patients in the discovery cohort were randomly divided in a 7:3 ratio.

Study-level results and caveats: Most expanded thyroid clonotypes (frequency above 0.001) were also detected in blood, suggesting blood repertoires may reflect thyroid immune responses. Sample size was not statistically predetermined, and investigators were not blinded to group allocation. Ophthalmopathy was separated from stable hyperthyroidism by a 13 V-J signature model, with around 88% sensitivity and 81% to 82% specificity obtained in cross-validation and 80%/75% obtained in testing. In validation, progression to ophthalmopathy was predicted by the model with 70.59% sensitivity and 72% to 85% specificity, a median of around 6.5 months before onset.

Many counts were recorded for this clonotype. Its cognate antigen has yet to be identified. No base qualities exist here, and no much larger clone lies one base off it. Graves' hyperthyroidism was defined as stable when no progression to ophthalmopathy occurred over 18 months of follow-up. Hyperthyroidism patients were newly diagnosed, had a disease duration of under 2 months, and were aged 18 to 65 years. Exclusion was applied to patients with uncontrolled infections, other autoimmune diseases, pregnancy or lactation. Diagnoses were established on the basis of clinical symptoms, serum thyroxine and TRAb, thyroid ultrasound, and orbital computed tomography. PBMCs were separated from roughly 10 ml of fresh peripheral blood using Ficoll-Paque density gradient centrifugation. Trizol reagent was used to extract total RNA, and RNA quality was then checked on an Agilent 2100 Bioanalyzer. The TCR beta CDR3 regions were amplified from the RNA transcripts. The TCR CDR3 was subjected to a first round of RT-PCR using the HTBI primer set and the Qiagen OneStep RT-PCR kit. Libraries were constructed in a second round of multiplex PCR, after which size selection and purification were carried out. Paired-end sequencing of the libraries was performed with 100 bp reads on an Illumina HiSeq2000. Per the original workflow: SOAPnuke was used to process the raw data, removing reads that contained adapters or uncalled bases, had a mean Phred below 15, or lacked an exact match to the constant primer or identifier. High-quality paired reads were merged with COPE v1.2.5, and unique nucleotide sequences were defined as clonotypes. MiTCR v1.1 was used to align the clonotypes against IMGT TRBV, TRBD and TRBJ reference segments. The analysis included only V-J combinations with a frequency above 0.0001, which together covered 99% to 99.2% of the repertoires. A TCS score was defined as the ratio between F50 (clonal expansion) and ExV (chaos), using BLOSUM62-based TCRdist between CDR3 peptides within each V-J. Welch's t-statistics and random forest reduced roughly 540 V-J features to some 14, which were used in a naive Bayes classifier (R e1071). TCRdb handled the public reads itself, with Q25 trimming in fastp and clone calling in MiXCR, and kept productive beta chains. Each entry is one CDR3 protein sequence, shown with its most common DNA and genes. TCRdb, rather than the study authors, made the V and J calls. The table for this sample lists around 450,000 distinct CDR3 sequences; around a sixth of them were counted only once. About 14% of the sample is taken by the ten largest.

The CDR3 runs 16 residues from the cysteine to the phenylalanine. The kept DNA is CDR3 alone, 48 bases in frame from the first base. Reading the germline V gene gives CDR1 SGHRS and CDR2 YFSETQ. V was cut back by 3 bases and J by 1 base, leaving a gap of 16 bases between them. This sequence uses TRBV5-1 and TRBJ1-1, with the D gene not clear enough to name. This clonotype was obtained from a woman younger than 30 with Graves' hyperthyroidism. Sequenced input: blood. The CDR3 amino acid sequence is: CASSSDPGGGNTEAFF. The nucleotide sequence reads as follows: TGCGCCAGCAGCTCGGACCCCGGCGGTGGGAACACTGAAGCTTTCTTT.